In this sample, the clone carrying this T cell receptor beta chain turned up a few times. The antigen is undetermined. These data belong to a study of T-cell memory formation after mild COVID-19. Germline V CDR1 and CDR2: ENHRY, SYGVKD. Trimming left V 8 bases short and J 6 bases short, with 13 bases between. This CDR3 spans 12 amino acids. TCRdb independently ran MiXCR on the 5' RACE reads; one entry per CDR3 protein. The top ten clones hold 7.5% to 10% of a sample with fewer than 550,000 distinct CDR3 sequences, around 19% of them seen once. The study, taken as a whole, reports: Prior to infection, memory already included some responding clones, suggesting cross-reactive memory joined.

The receptor was isolated from an adult woman who had mild COVID-19 (a few samples of this study predate the infection). Cell type and time point are not known. The source material was PBMCs or a T cell subset sorted from them (not recorded which). V and J are TRBV10-3 and TRBJ1-2; D gene unclear. The CDR3 sequence: CAIGQGWNGYTF. In DNA form, the CDR3 reads TGTGCCATCGGCCAAGGCTGGAATGGCTACACCTTC.